The sequence of this T cell receptor beta chain was determined in a study of T cells after yellow fever vaccination. The table lists this clonotype with a few counts. Its antigen is unknown. Points from the study as a whole: It was a small share of clonotypes that appeared in both CD4 and CD8 compartments. Peaking on day 5 versus 15, the secondary response was faster but weaker.

The CDR3 runs 11 residues. Germline CDR1 is SEHNR and CDR2 is FQNEAQ (reference sequence). V lost 6 bases and J lost 4, with 7 bases in between. The TCR cDNA carried a universal primer site and UMIs from 5'RACE template switching. TCRdb re-called the 5' RACE reads with MiXCR, one entry per CDR3 protein. The sample contains approximately 450,000 distinct CDR3 sequences, 18% of which appear only once. The source was PBMCs, collected before the yellow fever booster vaccination. The receptor comes from a man aged 18 to 35 who received the YFV17D yellow fever vaccine. The chain employs TRBV7-9 and TRBJ2-7; perhaps TRBD2 as D (6 bases). The CDR3 is CASRGGYEQYF. In nucleotides, the CDR3 is TGTGCCAGCAGGGGGGGTTACGAGCAGTACTTC.